The entry that follows covers one TCR beta chain sequence. Its antigen is unidentified. The data were taken from a study of a mutant IDH1 vaccine in newly diagnosed glioma. Study in general: Patients were started on vaccination 4-6 weeks after radiotherapy alone, or with temozolomide cycles. Visit timing is recorded as week 35 for V12 and week 47 for V13. General study results and limits: Detectable vaccine-induced immune responses arose in 80% to 95% of patients.

Time point given: week 35, safety follow-up. Doses of 300 ug of mutant IDH1 20-mer peptide were given with topical imiquimod. Repertoires were generated with immunoSEQ multiplex PCR, while TCRdb's copy carries only in-frame clones and drops some. The sample holds tens of thousands of clones, roughly three quarters seen once. This CDR3 contains 17 residues. V dropped 5 bases and J dropped 4 bases, with 20 bases sitting between them. From germline, CDR1 is WNHNN and CDR2 SYGVQD (reference sequence). J is TRBJ2-2 and V is TRBV10-1; a possible D gene is TRBD1 (6 bases). Sequencing used PBMCs, obtained from a glioma patient whose treatment included an IDH1 peptide vaccine. This receptor was taken from a middle-aged woman with glioma. CDR3 loop: CASSKRTPGHLTGELFF. The CDR3 DNA is TGCGCCAGCAGTAAAAGAACCCCGGGACACCTCACCGGGGAGCTGTTTTTT.